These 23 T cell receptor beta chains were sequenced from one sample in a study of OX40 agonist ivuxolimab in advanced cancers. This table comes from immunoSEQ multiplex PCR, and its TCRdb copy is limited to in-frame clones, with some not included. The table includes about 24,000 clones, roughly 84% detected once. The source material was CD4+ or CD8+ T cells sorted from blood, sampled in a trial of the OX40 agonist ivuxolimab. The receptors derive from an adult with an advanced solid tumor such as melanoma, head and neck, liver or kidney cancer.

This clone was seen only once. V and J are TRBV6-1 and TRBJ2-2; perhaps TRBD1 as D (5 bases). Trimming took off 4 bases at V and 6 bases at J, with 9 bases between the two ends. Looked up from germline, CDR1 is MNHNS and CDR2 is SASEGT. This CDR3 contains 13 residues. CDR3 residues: CASSGRVAGELFF. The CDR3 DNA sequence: TGTGCCAGCAGTGGCAGGGTCGCCGGGGAGCTGTTTTTT.

The chain's CDR3 is CASSPLRSGANVLTF. In nucleotides, the CDR3 is TGTGCCAGCAGTCCCCTTCGCTCTGGGGCCAACGTCCTGACTTTC. This sequence joins TRBV6-5 and TRBJ2-6; D is unresolved. The CDR3 loop spans 15 amino acids. The germline CDR1 and CDR2 sequences are MNHEY and SVGAGI. Trimming took 5 bases from V and 0 from J, leaving 8 bases between them.

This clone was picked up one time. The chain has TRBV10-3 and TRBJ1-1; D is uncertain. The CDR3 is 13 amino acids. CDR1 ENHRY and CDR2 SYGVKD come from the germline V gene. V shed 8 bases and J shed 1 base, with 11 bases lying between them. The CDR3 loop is CAIRGRSNTEAFF. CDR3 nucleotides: TGTGCCATCCGTGGCAGGTCGAACACTGAAGCTTTCTTT.

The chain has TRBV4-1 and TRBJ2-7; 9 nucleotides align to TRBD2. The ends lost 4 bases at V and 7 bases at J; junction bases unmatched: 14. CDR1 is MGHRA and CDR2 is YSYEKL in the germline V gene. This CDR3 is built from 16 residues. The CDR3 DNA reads TGCGCCAGCAGCCCGGGGCCCAGCGGGAGGCCCCTGGAGCAGTACTTC. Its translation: CASSPGPSGRPLEQYF.

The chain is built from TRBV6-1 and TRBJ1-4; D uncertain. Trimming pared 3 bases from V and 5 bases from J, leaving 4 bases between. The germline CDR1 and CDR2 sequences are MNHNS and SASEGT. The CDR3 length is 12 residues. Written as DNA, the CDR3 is TGTGCCAGCAGTGAGATGAATGAAAAACTGTTTTTT. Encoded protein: CASSEMNEKLFF.

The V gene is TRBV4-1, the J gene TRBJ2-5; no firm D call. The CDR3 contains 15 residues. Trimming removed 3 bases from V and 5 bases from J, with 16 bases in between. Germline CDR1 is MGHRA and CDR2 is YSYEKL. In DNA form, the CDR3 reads TGCGCCAGCAGCCAGGACGGCTTACCCGGGGAGACCCAGTACTTC. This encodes CASSQDGLPGETQYF.

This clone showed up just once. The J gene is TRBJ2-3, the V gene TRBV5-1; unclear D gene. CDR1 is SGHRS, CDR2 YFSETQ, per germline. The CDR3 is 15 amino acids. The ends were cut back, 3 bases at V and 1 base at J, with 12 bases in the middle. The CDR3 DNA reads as TGCGCCAGCAGCTGGAACCCCGGACGCACAGATACGCAGTATTTT. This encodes CASSWNPGRTDTQYF.

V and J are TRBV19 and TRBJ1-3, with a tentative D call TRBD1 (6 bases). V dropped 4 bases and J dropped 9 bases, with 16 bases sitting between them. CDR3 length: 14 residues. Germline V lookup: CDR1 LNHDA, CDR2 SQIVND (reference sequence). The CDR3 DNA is TGTGCCAGTAGTACCCAAACCACAGGGAGCACCATATATTTT. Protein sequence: CASSTQTTGSTIYF. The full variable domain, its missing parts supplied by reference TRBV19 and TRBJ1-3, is DGGITQSPKYLFRKEGQNVTLSCEQNLNHDAMYWYRQDPGQGLRLIYYSQIVNDFQKGDIAEGYSVSREKKESFPLTVTSAQKNPTAFYLCASSTQTTGSTIYFGEGSWLTVV.

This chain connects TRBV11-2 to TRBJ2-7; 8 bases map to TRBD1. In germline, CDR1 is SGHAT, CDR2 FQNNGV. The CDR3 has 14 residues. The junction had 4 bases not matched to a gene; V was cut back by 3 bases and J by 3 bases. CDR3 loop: CASSFGTGDYEQYF. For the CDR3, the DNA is TGTGCCAGCAGCTTCGGGACAGGAGACTACGAGCAGTACTTC.

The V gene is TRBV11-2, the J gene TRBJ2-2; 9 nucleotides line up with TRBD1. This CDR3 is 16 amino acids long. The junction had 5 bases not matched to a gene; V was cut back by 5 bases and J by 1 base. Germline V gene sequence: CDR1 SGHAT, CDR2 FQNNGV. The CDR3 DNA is TGTGCCAGCAGCCTGCGACAGGGGGTGAACACCGGGGAGCTGTTTTTT. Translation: CASSLRQGVNTGELFF.

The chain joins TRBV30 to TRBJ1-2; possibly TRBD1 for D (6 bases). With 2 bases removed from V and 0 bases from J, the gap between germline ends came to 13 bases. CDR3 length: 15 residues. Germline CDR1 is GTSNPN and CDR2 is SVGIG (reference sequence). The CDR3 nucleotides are TGTGCCTGGAGTATAGGGGGAAATGCTAACTATGGCTACACCTTC. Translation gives CAWSIGGNANYGYTF.

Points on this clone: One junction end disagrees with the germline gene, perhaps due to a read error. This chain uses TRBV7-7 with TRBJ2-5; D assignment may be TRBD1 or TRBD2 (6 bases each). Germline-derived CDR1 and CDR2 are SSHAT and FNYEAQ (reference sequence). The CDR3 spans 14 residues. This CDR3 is CASSLGTGAKTQYF. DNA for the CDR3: TGTGCTAGCAGCTTAGGAACGGGGGCGAAGACCCAGTACTTC.

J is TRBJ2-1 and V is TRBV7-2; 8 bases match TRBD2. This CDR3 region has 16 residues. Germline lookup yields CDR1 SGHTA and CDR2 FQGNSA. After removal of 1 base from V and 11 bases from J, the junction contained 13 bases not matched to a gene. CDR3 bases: TGTGCCAGCAGCTTAGGGGTTGGGGGACTAGGGTATAAGCAGTTCTTC. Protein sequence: CASSLGVGGLGYKQFF.

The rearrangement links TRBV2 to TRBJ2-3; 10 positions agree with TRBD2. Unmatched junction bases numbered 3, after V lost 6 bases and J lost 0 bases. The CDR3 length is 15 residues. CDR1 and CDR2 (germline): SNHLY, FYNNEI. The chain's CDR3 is CASRLAGVSTDTQYF. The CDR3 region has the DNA TGTGCCAGCAGGCTAGCGGGGGTCAGCACAGATACGCAGTATTTT.

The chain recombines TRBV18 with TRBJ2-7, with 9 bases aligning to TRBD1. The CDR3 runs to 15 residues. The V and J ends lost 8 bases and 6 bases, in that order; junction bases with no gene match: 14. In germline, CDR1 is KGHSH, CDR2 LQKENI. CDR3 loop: CASAQTGQGRSEQYF. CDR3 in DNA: TGTGCCAGCGCGCAGACGGGACAGGGACGTAGCGAGCAGTACTTC.

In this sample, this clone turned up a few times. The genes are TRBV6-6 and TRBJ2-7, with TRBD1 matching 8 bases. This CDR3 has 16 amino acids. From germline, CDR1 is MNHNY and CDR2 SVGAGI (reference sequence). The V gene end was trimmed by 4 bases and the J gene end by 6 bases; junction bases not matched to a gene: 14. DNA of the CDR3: TGTGCCAGCAGTTTCACTTTAGGACAGGGAATTGCCGAGCAGTACTTC. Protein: CASSFTLGQGIAEQYF.

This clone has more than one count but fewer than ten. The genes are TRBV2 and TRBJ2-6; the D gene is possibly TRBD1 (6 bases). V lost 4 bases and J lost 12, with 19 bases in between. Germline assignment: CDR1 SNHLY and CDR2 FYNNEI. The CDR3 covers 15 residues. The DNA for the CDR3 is TGTGCCAGCAGTGCCCTGACAGGTCCCCAGGGCGTCCTGACTTTC. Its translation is CASSALTGPQGVLTF.

The CDR3 here is CASSKFRGVHRGAVF. Here the CDR3 DNA reads TGTGCCAGCAGCAAATTCCGAGGAGTTCACCGGGGAGCTGTTTTT. V usage is TRBV21-1 and J usage is TRBJ2-2; the D call of TRBD2 is as the table states it, not checked on the DNA. TRBV21-1 is a listed pseudogene. This CDR3 contains 15 residues.

The CDR3 reads CASSLGLAGTDTQYF. CDR3 DNA: TGTGCCAGCAGCTTAGGGCTAGCGGGGACAGATACGCAGTATTTT. The chain carries TRBV13 and TRBJ2-3, with 9 bases lining up with TRBD2. Germline CDR1 PRHDT, CDR2 FYEKMQ (reference sequence). The J segment lost 3 bases and the V segment lost 0 bases, leaving 1 base of the junction unmatched. This CDR3 is 15 amino acids long.

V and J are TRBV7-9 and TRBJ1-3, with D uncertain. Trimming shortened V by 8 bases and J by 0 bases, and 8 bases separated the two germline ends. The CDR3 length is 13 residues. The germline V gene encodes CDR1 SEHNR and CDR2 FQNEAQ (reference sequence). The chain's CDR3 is CASRADSGNTIYF. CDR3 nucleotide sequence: TGTGCCAGCCGGGCAGACTCTGGAAACACCATATATTTT. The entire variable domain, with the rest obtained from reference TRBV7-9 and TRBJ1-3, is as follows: DTGVSQNPRHKITKRGQNVTFRCDPISEHNRLYWYRQTLGQGPEFLTYFQNEAQLEKSRLLSDRFSAERPKGSFSTLEIQRTEQGDSAMYLCASRADSGNTIYFGEGSWLTVV.

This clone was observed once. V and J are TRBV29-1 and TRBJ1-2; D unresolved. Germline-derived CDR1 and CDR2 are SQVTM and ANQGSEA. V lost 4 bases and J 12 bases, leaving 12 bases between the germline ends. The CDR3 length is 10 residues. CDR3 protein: CSVGVGVDTF. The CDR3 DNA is TGCAGCGTTGGAGTCGGAGTCGACACCTTC.

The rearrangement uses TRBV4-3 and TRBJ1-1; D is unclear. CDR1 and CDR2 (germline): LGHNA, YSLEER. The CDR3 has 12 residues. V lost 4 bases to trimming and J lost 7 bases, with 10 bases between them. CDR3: CASSRLKGEAFF. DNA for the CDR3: TGCGCCAGCAGCCGATTGAAGGGTGAAGCTTTCTTT.

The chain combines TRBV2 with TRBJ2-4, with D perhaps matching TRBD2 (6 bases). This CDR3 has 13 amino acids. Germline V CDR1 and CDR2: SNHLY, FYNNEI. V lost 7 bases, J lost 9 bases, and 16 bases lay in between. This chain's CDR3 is CASTAIGGGIQYF. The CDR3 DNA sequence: TGTGCCAGCACGGCAATCGGGGGTGGCATTCAGTACTTC.